This T cell receptor beta chain originates from a study of cytomegalovirus exposure and HLA in healthy donors. Germline loops: CDR1 SGHRS, CDR2 YFSETQ. This CDR3 comprises 14 residues. Trimming at V came to 4 bases and at J to 3 bases, leaving 4 bases not matched to a gene. The table came from immunoSEQ multiplex PCR; TCRdb's copy has only in-frame clones and leaves some out. The table lists 250,000 to 350,000 clones, 86% of them singletons. Notes on the study in general: In a later analysis, first-cohort TCR clusters were found to tend to co-occur in the 120 or so validation repertoires. High sensitivity and specificity were reportedly achieved when the classifier diagnosed cytomegalovirus status.

In the case of this clone: Its antigen is unknown.

Donors came from a validation cohort of some 130 subjects, distinct from the first 666-subject cohort. Sequenced material: PBMCs. The chain employs TRBV5-1 and TRBJ2-5, with 9 nucleotides matching TRBD1. The clonotype originates from a woman aged 18-35 years in good health and CMV-seronegative. The CDR3 sequence: CASSLRDREETQYF. Written as DNA, the CDR3 is TGCGCCAGCAGCCTGCGGGACAGGGAAGAGACCCAGTACTTC.